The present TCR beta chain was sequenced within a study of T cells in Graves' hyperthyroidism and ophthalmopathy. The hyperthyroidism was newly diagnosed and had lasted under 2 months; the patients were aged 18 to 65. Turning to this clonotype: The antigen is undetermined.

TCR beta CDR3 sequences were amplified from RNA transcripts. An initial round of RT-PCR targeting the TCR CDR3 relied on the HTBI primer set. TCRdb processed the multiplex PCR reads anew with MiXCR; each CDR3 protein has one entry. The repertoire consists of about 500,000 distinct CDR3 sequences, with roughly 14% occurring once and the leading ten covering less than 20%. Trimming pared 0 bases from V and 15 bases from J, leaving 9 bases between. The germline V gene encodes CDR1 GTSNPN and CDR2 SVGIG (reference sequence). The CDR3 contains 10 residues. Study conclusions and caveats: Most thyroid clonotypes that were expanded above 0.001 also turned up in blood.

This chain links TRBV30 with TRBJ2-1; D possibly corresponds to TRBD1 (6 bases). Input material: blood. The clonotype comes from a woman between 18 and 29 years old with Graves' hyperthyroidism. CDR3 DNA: TGTGCCTGGAGTGTGGGACATGTGTTCTTC. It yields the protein CAWSVGHVFF.